The clone carrying this T cell receptor (beta chain) was recorded many times. cDNA carried unique molecular identifiers, and a universal primer site was added by template switching. TCRdb itself ran the 5' RACE reads through MiXCR, one entry per CDR3 protein. The data contain about 220,000 distinct CDR3 sequences, 6.5% to 8.5% of them singletons. The V gene end was trimmed by 3 bases and the J gene end by 0 bases; junction bases not matched to a gene: 4. Germline lookup yields CDR1 SEHNR and CDR2 FQNEAQ (reference sequence). The CDR3 has 15 amino acids. This entry comes from a study of identical twins. These records were also assigned to another study, of yellow fever vaccine responses in identical twins.

Specimen: memory (CD45RO+) T cells sorted from blood. This TCR derives from a woman younger than 35 in good health. V usage is TRBV7-9 and J usage is TRBJ1-1, with 7 positions matching TRBD1. The CDR3 region has the DNA TGTGCCAGCAGCTTTGGACAGGCCATGAACACTGAAGCTTTCTTT. Encoded protein: CASSFGQAMNTEAFF.